The rows below give T cell receptor beta chains drawn from one sample of a study of blood T cell repertoires in COVID-19. Method: immunoSEQ multiplex PCR; TCRdb's copy keeps in-frame clones and lacks some. The sample contains over 55,000 clones, 87% of which appear only once. The sequenced material came from peripheral blood. The receptors here all came from a man aged 50 or older with active COVID-19. CDR3s include the opening cysteine and the closing phenylalanine or tryptophan. A D gene is named only where the DNA matches it firmly. Where a row states a size, it is once, few, many or the class of an expanded clone; other rows omit it.

clone size,V gene,D gene,J gene,CDR3 DNA,CDR3 protein
-,TRBV12-3/TRBV12-4,-,TRBJ1-5,TGTGCCAGCAGGTACTCCACAGGGCAGCCCCAGCATTTT,CASRYSTGQPQHF
-,TRBV11-3,-,TRBJ1-4,TGTGCCAGCGAGGGCCGGGGACTGTTTTTT,CASEGRGLFF
-,TRBV10-3,TRBD1,TRBJ2-2,TGTGCCATCAGTGGGGGACAGGGGGACACCGGGGAGCTGTTTTTT,CAISGGQGDTGELFF
-,TRBV4-2,-,TRBJ1-1,TGTGCCAGCAGCCAAGCCACTGGTGCCGGGGGTACCACTGAAGCTTTCTTT,CASSQATGAGGTTEAFF
-,TRBV18,-,TRBJ2-1,TGTGCCAGCTCACCAGGCGGGCTTATCTACAATGAGCAGTTCTTC,CASSPGGLIYNEQFF
-,TRBV5-1,TRBD1,TRBJ2-2,TGCGCCAGCAGCCTGACAGGGGAGAACACCGGGGAGCTGTTTTTT,CASSLTGENTGELFF
-,TRBV4-2,-,TRBJ2-1,TGTGCCAGCAGTCGGAATCGGGGGAGCATCACCTACAATGAGCAGTTCTTC,CASSRNRGSITYNEQFF
-,TRBV7-9,-,TRBJ1-1,TGTGCCAGCAGCCAAGTATCGGCGGTCACTGAAGCTTTCTTT,CASSQVSAVTEAFF
-,TRBV5-1,-,TRBJ2-2,TGCGCCACTCGGGAGAAATGGGACACCGGGGAGCTGTTTTTT,CATREKWDTGELFF
-,TRBV6-6,-,TRBJ2-7,TGTGCCAGCACCTATGGGGGGAACGAGCAGTACTTC,CASTYGGNEQYF
-,TRBV3-1/TRBV3-2,TRBD1,TRBJ2-7,TGTGCCAGCAGCCAAAGAAGTAGGACAGGTCCCTACGAGCAGTACTTC,CASSQRSRTGPYEQYF
-,TRBV5-1,TRBD2,TRBJ2-7,TGCGCCAGCAGCCCGGGGACGGGAGGATTATGGTCCTACGAGCAGTACTTC,CASSPGTGGLWSYEQYF
-,TRBV11-1,TRBD1,TRBJ2-3,TGTGCCAGCAGCACGGGACAGGGATTTCCAGATACGCAGTATTTT,CASSTGQGFPDTQYF
-,TRBV7-3,TRBD1,TRBJ2-2,TGTGCCAGCAGCCCAGGGGGCCATAACACCGGGGAGCTGTTTTTT,CASSPGGHNTGELFF
-,TRBV28,TRBD2,TRBJ2-1,TGTGCCAGCAGCCCGGGGGGGACCTCCTACAATGAGCAGTTCTTC,CASSPGGTSYNEQFF
-,TRBV29-1,-,TRBJ2-5,TGCAGCGTTGAAGATTGGAGGGTCCAAGAGACCCAGTACTTC,CSVEDWRVQETQYF
-,TRBV5-6,TRBD1,TRBJ1-2,TGTGCCAGCAGCTCTCGGGACAGGGCGAACTATGGCTACACCTTC,CASSSRDRANYGYTF
-,TRBV21-1,-,TRBJ1-1,TGTGCCAGCAGCAAAGCGCTCCGGACAGGGGGCACTGAAGCTTTCTTT,CASSKALRTGGTEAFF
-,TRBV4-3,-,TRBJ2-5,TGCGCCAGCAGCCAGGGAGCGGACGAGACCCAGTACTTC,CASSQGADETQYF
-,TRBV5-6,-,TRBJ2-1,TGTGCCAGCAGCTCCCCGGTTTGGGGAGCCTACAATGAGCAGTTCTTC,CASSSPVWGAYNEQFF
few,TRBV10-3,-,TRBJ1-1,TGTGCCATCAGTGAAACATCCGGGGGTGAAGCTTTCTTT,CAISETSGGEAFF
once,TRBV24-1,-,TRBJ1-2,TGTGCCACCAGTGATTTGGGAGGAGCCTATGGCTACACCTTC,CATSDLGGAYGYTF
once,TRBV7-9,-,TRBJ1-1,TGTGCCAGCAGCCCTGCCCTAGAAGCTTTCTTT,CASSPALEAFF
medium-sized,TRBV19,-,TRBJ2-7,TGTGCCAGTAGCCAAATTAAGGACAGAGCGTACGAGCAGTACTTC,CASSQIKDRAYEQYF
-,TRBV11-3,TRBD2,TRBJ2-1,TGTGCCAGCAGCCCGGGACTAGCGGTGGGAAATGAGCAGTTCTTC,CASSPGLAVGNEQFF
-,TRBV7-3,TRBD2,TRBJ2-7,TGTGCCAGCAGCTCCGGGACTAGCGGGACCGAGCAGTACTTC,CASSSGTSGTEQYF
-,TRBV4-2,TRBD2,TRBJ2-3,TGTGCCTCAGGGACTAGCGGGAGCGAGGATACGCAGTATTTT,CASGTSGSEDTQYF
-,TRBV6-5,-,TRBJ2-7,TGTGCCAGCAGCGATCGGTGGGACACCTCCTACGAGCAGTACTTC,CASSDRWDTSYEQYF
-,TRBV28,TRBD1,TRBJ2-1,TGTGCCAGCAAAGGGACAGAGATACACAATGAGCAGTTCTTC,CASKGTEIHNEQFF
-,TRBV5-1,TRBD1,TRBJ2-1,TGCGCCAGCAGCCAGGGGGCGCGTAACAATGAGCAGTTCTTC,CASSQGARNNEQFF
-,TRBV6-6,TRBD1,TRBJ2-5,TGTGCCAGCAACGGACAGGGTCCAGAGACCCAGTACTTC,CASNGQGPETQYF
-,TRBV7-8,-,TRBJ2-7,TGTGCCAGCAGCTTAACGGCTAGTCCCTACGAGCAGTACTTC,CASSLTASPYEQYF
-,TRBV25-1,-,TRBJ1-2,TGTGCCAGCAGTGAATCCCGTTGGGGCGGCGCCTTCGGGGGTGGCTACACCTTC,CASSESRWGGAFGGGYTF
-,TRBV5-4,-,TRBJ1-5,TGTGCCAGCAGCTTACGGGGAGGCGAACAGCCCCAGCATTTT,CASSLRGGEQPQHF
-,TRBV7-6,TRBD2,TRBJ2-3,TGTGCCAGCAGACGACTAGCGGGAGAGAGGACAGATACGCAGTATTTT,CASRRLAGERTDTQYF
-,TRBV28,TRBD1,TRBJ2-7,TGTGCCAGCAGTTCGACAGGGGCGAATTCCTACGAGCAGTACTTC,CASSSTGANSYEQYF
-,TRBV3-1/TRBV3-2,-,TRBJ2-7,TGTGCCAGCAGCCGCCAATTGGGCTACCGGGGCGAGCAGTACTTC,CASSRQLGYRGEQYF
-,TRBV5-1,-,TRBJ1-1,TGCGCCAGCAGCTTGGTAGCCACGAACACTGAAGCTTTCTTT,CASSLVATNTEAFF
-,TRBV7-2,TRBD2,TRBJ2-1,TGTGCCAGCAGCCGTCGTTATTCTGCGGGGGTACGGGAGCAGTTCTTC,CASSRRYSAGVREQFF
-,TRBV20-1,-,TRBJ1-5,TGCAGTGCTAGTCGGACACGTAGCAATCAGCCCCAGCATTTT,CSASRTRSNQPQHF
-,TRBV6-2/TRBV6-3,TRBD2,TRBJ2-7,TGTGCCAGCAGTTACTCGATTGGAGCGGGATCCTACGAGCAGTACTTC,CASSYSIGAGSYEQYF
-,TRBV28,TRBD1,TRBJ2-7,TGTGCCAGCAGTTGGTTGACAGGGAACTACGAGCAGTACTTC,CASSWLTGNYEQYF
once,TRBV11-3,TRBD2,TRBJ2-1,TGTGCCAGCAGCTTAGGGGGGACTAGGTACTCCAATGAGCAGTTCTTC,CASSLGGTRYSNEQFF
-,TRBV19,TRBD1,TRBJ2-7,TGTGCCAGTAGTCCCGGGACAGGGGGCTACGAGCAGTACTTC,CASSPGTGGYEQYF
-,TRBV15,TRBD2,TRBJ2-2,TGTGCCACCAGCAGAGAACTAGCGATCACCGGGGAGCTGTTTTTT,CATSRELAITGELFF
once,TRBV9,-,TRBJ1-6,TGTGCCAGCAGCGTAGGAGGAGTTCTTAATTCACCCCTCCACTTT,CASSVGGVLNSPLHF
-,TRBV2,TRBD1,TRBJ1-2,TGTGCCAGCAGTTCAGTCCCAGGGGGCTATGGCTACACCTTC,CASSSVPGGYGYTF
few,TRBV9,-,TRBJ1-2,TGTGCCAGCAGCGTAGAGGGGTATGGCTACACCTTC,CASSVEGYGYTF
-,TRBV7-2,-,TRBJ1-1,TGTGCCAGCAGCCCGACATTCGCGAACACTGAAGCTTTCTTT,CASSPTFANTEAFF